These T cell receptor beta chains were read from a single sample in a study of neurological immune-mediated disorders. TCRdb reanalysed the 5' RACE reads using MiXCR and keeps one entry per CDR3 protein. The sample lists more than 40,000 distinct CDR3 sequences, 1.9% occurring once. The sample comprised PBMCs. The receptors originated from a woman in her thirties or forties with multiple sclerosis. Both conserved end residues are part of each CDR3. The D gene is left open where the match is weak. The size field is filled for only some rows; it gives once, few, many or a size class.

j_gene: TRBJ1-1; abundance: many; v_gene: TRBV4-1; d_gene: -; CDR3nt: TGCGCCAGCAGCCCCCTCGGTAGGGAGATGAACACTGAAGCTTTCTTT; CDR3aa: CASSPLGREMNTEAFF
j_gene: TRBJ1-1; abundance: many; v_gene: TRBV4-1; d_gene: -; CDR3nt: TGCGCCAGCAGCCAAGGAATGAACACTGAAGCTTTCTTT; CDR3aa: CASSQGMNTEAFF
j_gene: TRBJ1-1; abundance: many; v_gene: TRBV5-1; d_gene: -; CDR3nt: TGCGCCAGCAGCTTGGTCGGGGGCGGGGTCACTGAAGCTTTCTTT; CDR3aa: CASSLVGGGVTEAFF
j_gene: TRBJ1-4; abundance: many; v_gene: TRBV10-2; d_gene: TRBD1; CDR3nt: TGCGCCAGCAGGAACGGGACAGGGGTTGAAAAACTGTTTTTT; CDR3aa: CASRNGTGVEKLFF
j_gene: TRBJ2-3; abundance: many; v_gene: TRBV20-1; d_gene: -; CDR3nt: TGCAGTGCGGGCCTTAGCACAGATACGCAGTATTTT; CDR3aa: CSAGLSTDTQYF
j_gene: TRBJ1-2; abundance: many; v_gene: TRBV6-2/TRBV6-3; d_gene: -; CDR3nt: TGTGCCAAACGGGCAGTCATCTATGGCTACACCTTC; CDR3aa: CAKRAVIYGYTF
j_gene: TRBJ1-3; abundance: many; v_gene: TRBV9; d_gene: -; CDR3nt: TGTGCCAGCAGCGTAGAGGCAGGGATCCTCTCTGGAAACACCATATATTTT; CDR3aa: CASSVEAGILSGNTIYF
j_gene: TRBJ2-3; abundance: many; v_gene: TRBV5-1; d_gene: -; CDR3nt: TGCGCCAGTTCCCTAGGACAGCTTTTCACAGATACGCAGTATTTT; CDR3aa: CASSLGQLFTDTQYF
j_gene: TRBJ2-3; abundance: many; v_gene: TRBV29-1; d_gene: -; CDR3nt: TGCAGCGTTCGTCGGGGGGCTCTCAGGGATACGCAGTATTTT; CDR3aa: CSVRRGALRDTQYF
j_gene: TRBJ1-5; abundance: many; v_gene: TRBV27; d_gene: -; CDR3nt: TGTGCCAGCAGTTCGGGGAACCTGAATCAGCCCCAGCATTTT; CDR3aa: CASSSGNLNQPQHF
j_gene: TRBJ2-1; abundance: few; v_gene: TRBV3-1; d_gene: -; CDR3nt: TGTGCCAGCAGCCAACCGGGGGCGCACAACAATGAGCAGTTCTTC; CDR3aa: CASSQPGAHNNEQFF
j_gene: TRBJ1-5; abundance: many; v_gene: TRBV20-1; d_gene: TRBD1; CDR3nt: TGCAGTGCTAGAATCAACAGGGGCCAGCCCCAGCATTTT; CDR3aa: CSARINRGQPQHF
j_gene: TRBJ2-1; abundance: many; v_gene: TRBV7-6; d_gene: -; CDR3nt: TGTGCCAGCAGCTTAGGGGCCTGGGATGAGCAGTTCTTC; CDR3aa: CASSLGAWDEQFF
j_gene: TRBJ1-3; abundance: many; v_gene: TRBV20-1; d_gene: TRBD1; CDR3nt: TGCAGTGCTAGAGGGATTACAGGGGTGAGCTCTGGAAACACCATATATTTT; CDR3aa: CSARGITGVSSGNTIYF
j_gene: TRBJ2-3; abundance: many; v_gene: TRBV6-6; d_gene: TRBD2; CDR3nt: TGTGCCAGCAGTTACCCCTCCGGGGGGTCAGATACGCAGTATTTT; CDR3aa: CASSYPSGGSDTQYF
j_gene: TRBJ2-2; abundance: many; v_gene: TRBV20-1; d_gene: -; CDR3nt: TGCAGTGCTAGAGTCCAGGTGGACGGGGAGCTGTTTTTT; CDR3aa: CSARVQVDGELFF
j_gene: TRBJ2-5; abundance: many; v_gene: TRBV18; d_gene: -; CDR3nt: TGTGCCAGCTCACCCGCTGAGGAGACCCAGTACTTC; CDR3aa: CASSPAEETQYF
j_gene: TRBJ2-7; abundance: many; v_gene: TRBV5-5; d_gene: TRBD1; CDR3nt: TGTGCCAGCAGCCGTACAGGGGTTGATTCCTACGAGCAGTACTTC; CDR3aa: CASSRTGVDSYEQYF
j_gene: TRBJ2-1; abundance: many; v_gene: TRBV5-1; d_gene: -; CDR3nt: TGCGCCAGCAGCTTGGGGGTGAACAATGAGCAGTTCTTC; CDR3aa: CASSLGVNNEQFF
j_gene: TRBJ2-1; abundance: many; v_gene: TRBV6-5; d_gene: TRBD1; CDR3nt: TGTGCCAGCAGCCCCCTCCCGTGGGGACAGGCCTACAATGAGCAGTTCTTC; CDR3aa: CASSPLPWGQAYNEQFF
j_gene: TRBJ2-3; abundance: many; v_gene: TRBV18; d_gene: -; CDR3nt: TGTGCCAGCTCATCAGAGGTGGGGCCGGGCACAGATACGCAGTATTTT; CDR3aa: CASSSEVGPGTDTQYF
j_gene: TRBJ2-7; abundance: many; v_gene: TRBV19; d_gene: -; CDR3nt: TGTGCCAGTAGTCCGGGACCTAACTACGAGCAGTACTTC; CDR3aa: CASSPGPNYEQYF
j_gene: TRBJ2-1; abundance: many; v_gene: TRBV5-1; d_gene: -; CDR3nt: TGCGCCAGCAGCCTTTTCTTAAGCGGTGAGCAGTTCTTC; CDR3aa: CASSLFLSGEQFF
j_gene: TRBJ2-1; abundance: many; v_gene: TRBV29-1; d_gene: TRBD1; CDR3nt: TGCAGGGTTTCAGGAGATTGGACAGGGGGCAATGAGCAGTTCTTC; CDR3aa: CRVSGDWTGGNEQFF
j_gene: TRBJ2-1; abundance: many; v_gene: TRBV5-5; d_gene: TRBD2; CDR3nt: TGTGCCAGCAGCCGCTATTCTAGCGGGGGGTACAATGAGCAGTTCTTC; CDR3aa: CASSRYSSGGYNEQFF
j_gene: TRBJ2-3; abundance: few; v_gene: TRBV7-6; d_gene: -; CDR3nt: TGTGCCAGCAGCTTAGGGGGGGGCCGGGATACGCAGTATTTT; CDR3aa: CASSLGGGRDTQYF
j_gene: TRBJ1-1; abundance: many; v_gene: TRBV7-9; d_gene: -; CDR3nt: TGTGCCAGCAGCTTAGGTACTGAAGCTTTCTTT; CDR3aa: CASSLGTEAFF
j_gene: TRBJ2-1; abundance: -; v_gene: TRBV7-2; d_gene: -; CDR3nt: TGTGCCAGCAGCTCTCGGACTGTTGAGCAGTTCTTC; CDR3aa: CASSSRTVEQFF